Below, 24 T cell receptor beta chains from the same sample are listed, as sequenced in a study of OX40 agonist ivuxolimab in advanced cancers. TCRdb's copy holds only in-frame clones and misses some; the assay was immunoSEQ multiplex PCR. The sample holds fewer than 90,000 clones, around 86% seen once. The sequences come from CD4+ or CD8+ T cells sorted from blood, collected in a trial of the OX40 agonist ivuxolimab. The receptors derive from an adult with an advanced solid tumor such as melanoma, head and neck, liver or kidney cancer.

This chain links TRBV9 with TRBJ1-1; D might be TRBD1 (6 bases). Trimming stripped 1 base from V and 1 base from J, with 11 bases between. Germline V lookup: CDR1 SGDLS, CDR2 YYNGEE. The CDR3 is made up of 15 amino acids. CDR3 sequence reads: CASSVFGQTNTEAFF. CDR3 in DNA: TGTGCCAGCAGCGTATTCGGACAGACGAACACTGAAGCTTTCTTT.

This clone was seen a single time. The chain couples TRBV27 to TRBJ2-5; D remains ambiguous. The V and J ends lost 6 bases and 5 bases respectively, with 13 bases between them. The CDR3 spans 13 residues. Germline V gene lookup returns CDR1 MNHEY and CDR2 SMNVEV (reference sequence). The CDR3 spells CASRMTPPETQYF. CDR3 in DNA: TGTGCCAGCAGGATGACACCGCCTGAGACCCAGTACTTC.

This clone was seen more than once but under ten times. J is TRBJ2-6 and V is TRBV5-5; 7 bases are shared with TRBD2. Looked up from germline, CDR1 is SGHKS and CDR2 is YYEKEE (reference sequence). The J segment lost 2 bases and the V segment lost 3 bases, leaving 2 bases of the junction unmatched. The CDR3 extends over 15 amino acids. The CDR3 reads CASSYLAAGANVLTF. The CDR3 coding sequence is TGTGCCAGCAGCTACCTAGCGGCTGGGGCCAACGTCCTGACTTTC.

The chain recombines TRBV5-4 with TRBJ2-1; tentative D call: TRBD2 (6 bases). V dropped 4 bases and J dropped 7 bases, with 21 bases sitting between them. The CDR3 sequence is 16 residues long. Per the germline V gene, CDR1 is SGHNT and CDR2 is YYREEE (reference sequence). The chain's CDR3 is CASSPRDSTLRNEQFF. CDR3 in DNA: TGTGCCAGCAGCCCACGGGACTCCACTCTCCGGAATGAGCAGTTCTTC.

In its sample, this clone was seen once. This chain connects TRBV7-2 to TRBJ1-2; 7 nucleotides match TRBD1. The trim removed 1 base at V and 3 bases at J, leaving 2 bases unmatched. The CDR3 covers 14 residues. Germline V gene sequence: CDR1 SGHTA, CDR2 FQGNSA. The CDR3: CASSLGGGDYGYTF. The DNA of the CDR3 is TGTGCCAGCAGCTTAGGAGGGGGCGACTATGGCTACACCTTC. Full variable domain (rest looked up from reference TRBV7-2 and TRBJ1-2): GAGVSQSPSNKVTEKGKDVELRCDPISGHTALYWYRQSLGQGLEFLIYFQGNSAPDKSGLPSDRFSAERTGGSVSTLTIQRTQQEDSAVYLCASSLGGGDYGYTFGSGTRLTVV.

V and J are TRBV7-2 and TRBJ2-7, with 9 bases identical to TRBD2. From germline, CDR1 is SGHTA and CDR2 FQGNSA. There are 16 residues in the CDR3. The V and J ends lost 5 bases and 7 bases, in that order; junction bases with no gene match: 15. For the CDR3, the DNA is TGTGCCAGCAGCGCAGAGAGAGCGGGAGGCCCTGGGGAGCAGTACTTC. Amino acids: CASSAERAGGPGEQYF.

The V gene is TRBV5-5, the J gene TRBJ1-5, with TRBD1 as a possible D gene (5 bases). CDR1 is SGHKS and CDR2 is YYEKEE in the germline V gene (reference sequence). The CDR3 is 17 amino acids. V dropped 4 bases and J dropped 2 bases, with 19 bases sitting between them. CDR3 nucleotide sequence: TGTGCCAGCAGCCATCTATTTCTCGGGGACGGCAATCAGCCCCAGCATTTT. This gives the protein CASSHLFLGDGNQPQHF. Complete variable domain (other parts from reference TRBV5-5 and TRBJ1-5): DAGVTQSPTHLIKTRGQQVTLRCSPISGHKSVSWYQQVLGQGPQFIFQYYEKEERGRGNFPDRFSARQFPNYSSELNVNALLLGDSALYLCASSHLFLGDGNQPQHFGDGTRLSIL.

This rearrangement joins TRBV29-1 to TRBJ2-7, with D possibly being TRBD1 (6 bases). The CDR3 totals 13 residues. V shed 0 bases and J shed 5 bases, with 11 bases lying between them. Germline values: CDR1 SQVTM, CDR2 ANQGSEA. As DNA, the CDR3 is TGCAGCGTTGAAGACCCCAGGGGCGACGAGCAGTACTTC. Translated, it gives CSVEDPRGDEQYF.

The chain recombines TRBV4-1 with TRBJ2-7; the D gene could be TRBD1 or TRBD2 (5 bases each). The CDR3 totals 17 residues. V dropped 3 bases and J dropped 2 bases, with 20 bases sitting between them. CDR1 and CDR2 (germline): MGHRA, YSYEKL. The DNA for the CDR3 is TGCGCCAGCAGCCACGATCCGAACCGGGACCGACCCTACGAGCAGTACTTC. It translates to CASSHDPNRDRPYEQYF.

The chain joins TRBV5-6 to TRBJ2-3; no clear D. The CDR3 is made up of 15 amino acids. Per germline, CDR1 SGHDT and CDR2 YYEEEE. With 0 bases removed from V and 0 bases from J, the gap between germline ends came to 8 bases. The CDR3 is CASSLGPASTDTQYF. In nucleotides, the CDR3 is TGTGCCAGCAGCTTGGGCCCGGCAAGCACAGATACGCAGTATTTT.

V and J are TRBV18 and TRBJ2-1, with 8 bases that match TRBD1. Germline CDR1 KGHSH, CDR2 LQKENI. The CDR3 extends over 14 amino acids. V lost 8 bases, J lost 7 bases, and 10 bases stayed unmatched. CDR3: CASGRDRGGNEQFF. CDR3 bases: TGTGCCAGCGGAAGAGACAGGGGCGGGAATGAGCAGTTCTTC. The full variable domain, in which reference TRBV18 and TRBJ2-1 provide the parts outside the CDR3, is NAGVMQNPRHLVRRRGQEARLRCSPMKGHSHVYWYRQLPEEGLKFMVYLQKENIIDESGMPKERFSAEFPKEGPSILRIQQVVRGDSAAYFCASGRDRGGNEQFFGPGTRLTVL.

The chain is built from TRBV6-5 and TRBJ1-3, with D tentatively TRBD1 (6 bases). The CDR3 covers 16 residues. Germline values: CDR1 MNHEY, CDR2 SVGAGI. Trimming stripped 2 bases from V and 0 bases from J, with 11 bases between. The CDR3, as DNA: TGTGCCAGCAGTTACGGGGGCGGGGGCTCTGGAAACACCATATATTTT. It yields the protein CASSYGGGGSGNTIYF.

The CDR3 DNA reads as TGTGCCAGCAGTGAGGACGGTCGGCAGTACTTC. Translating it yields CASSEDGRQYF. The chain joins TRBV6-1 to TRBJ2-7; D unclear. Trimming cost V 3 bases and J 9 bases, with 9 bases left between them. From germline, CDR1 is MNHNS and CDR2 SASEGT. This CDR3 is 11 amino acids long.

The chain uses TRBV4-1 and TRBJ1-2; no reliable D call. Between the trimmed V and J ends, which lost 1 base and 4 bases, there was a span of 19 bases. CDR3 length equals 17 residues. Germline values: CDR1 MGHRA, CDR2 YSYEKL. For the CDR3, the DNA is TGCGCCAGCAGCCAAGGACGGGAACGGGCCCTAGGCTATGGCTACACCTTC. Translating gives CASSQGRERALGYGYTF.

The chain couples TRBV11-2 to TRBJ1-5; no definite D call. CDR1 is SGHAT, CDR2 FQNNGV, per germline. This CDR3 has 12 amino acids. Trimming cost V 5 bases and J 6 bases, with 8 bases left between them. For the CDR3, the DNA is TGTGCCAGCAGCAGCTTAAGTCAGCCCCAGCATTTT. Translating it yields CASSSLSQPQHF.

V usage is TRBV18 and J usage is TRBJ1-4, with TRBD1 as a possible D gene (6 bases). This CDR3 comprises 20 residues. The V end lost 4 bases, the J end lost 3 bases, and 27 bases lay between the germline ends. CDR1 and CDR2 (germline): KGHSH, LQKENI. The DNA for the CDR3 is TGTGCCAGCTCACTTAGGGTCTTGGACAGTCCATCTCTGGCTAATGAAAAACTGTTTTTT. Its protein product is CASSLRVLDSPSLANEKLFF.

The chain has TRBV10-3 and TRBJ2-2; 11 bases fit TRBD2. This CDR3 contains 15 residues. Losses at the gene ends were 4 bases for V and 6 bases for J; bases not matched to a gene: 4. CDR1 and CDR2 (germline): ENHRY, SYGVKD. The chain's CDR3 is CAISGTSGLAGELFF. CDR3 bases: TGTGCCATCAGTGGGACTAGCGGGCTTGCCGGGGAGCTGTTTTTT.

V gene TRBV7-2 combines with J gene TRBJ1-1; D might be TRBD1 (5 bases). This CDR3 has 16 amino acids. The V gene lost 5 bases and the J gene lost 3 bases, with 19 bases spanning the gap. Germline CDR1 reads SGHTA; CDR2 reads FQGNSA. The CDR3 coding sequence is TGTGCCAGCAGCCTCACACCCCCAGGGAGGCACACTGAAGCTTTCTTT. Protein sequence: CASSLTPPGRHTEAFF.

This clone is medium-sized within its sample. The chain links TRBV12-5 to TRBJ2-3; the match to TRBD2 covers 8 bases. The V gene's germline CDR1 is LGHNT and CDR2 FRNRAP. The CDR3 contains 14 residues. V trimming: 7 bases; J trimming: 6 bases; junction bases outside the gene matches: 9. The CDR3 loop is CASVVGGAADTQYF. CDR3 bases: TGTGCTAGTGTAGTCGGGGGGGCGGCGGATACGCAGTATTTT. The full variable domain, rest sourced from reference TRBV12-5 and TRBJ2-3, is DARVTQTPRHKVTEMGQEVTMRCQPILGHNTVFWYRQTMMQGLELLAYFRNRAPLDDSGMPKDRFSAEMPDATLATLKIQPSEPRDSAVYFCASVVGGAADTQYFGPGTRLTVL.

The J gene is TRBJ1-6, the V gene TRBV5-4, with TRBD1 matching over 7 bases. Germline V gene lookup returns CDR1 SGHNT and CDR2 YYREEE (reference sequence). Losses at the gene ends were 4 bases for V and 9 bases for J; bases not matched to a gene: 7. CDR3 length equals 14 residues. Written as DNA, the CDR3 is TGTGCCAGCAGCAAACGGGACAGATCTTCACCCCTCCACTTT. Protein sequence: CASSKRDRSSPLHF.

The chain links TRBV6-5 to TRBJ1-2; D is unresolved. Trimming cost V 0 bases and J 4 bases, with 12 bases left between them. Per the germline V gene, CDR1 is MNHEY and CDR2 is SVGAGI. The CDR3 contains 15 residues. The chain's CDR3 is CASSYSLRASYGYTF. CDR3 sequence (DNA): TGTGCCAGCAGTTACTCATTGAGAGCGTCCTATGGCTACACCTTC.

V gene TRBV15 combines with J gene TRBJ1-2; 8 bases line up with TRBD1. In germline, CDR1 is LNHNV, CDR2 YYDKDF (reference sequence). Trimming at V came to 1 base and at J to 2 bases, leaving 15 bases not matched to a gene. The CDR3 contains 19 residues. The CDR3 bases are TGTGCCACCAGCAGAGGTCTTAGGACAGGGAGAGATTGGAACTATGGCTACACCTTC. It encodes CATSRGLRTGRDWNYGYTF.

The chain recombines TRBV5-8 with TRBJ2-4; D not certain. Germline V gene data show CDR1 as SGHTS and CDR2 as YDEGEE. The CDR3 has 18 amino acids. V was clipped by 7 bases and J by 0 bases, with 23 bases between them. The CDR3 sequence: CASSRGGSPTLAKNIQYF. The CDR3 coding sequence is TGTGCCAGCTCCCGAGGCGGCAGCCCAACTTTAGCCAAAAACATTCAGTACTTC. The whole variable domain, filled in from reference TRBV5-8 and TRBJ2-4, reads EAGVTQSPTHLIKTRGQQATLRCSPISGHTSVYWYQQALGLGLQFLLWYDEGEERNRGNFPPRFSGRQFPNYSSELNVNALELEDSALYLCASSRGGSPTLAKNIQYFGAGTRLSVL.

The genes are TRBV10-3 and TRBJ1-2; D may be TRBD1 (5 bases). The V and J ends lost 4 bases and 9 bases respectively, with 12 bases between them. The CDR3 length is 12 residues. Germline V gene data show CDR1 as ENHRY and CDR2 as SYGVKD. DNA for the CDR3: TGTGCCATCAGTGGAGTCAGGGACCGCTACACCTTC. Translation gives CAISGVRDRYTF.